In its sample, the clone carrying this TCR beta chain was seen a few times. Via MiXCR, TCRdb re-called the 5' RACE reads, giving one row per CDR3 protein. The sample records roughly 130,000 distinct CDR3 sequences, approximately 5.9% being singletons. Trimming pared 7 bases from V and 2 bases from J, leaving 15 bases between. CDR3 length: 14 amino acids. Germline CDR1 MDHEN, CDR2 SYDVKM. The data derive from a study of T-cell memory formation after mild COVID-19. Across the study: Largely donor-specific TCR clusters were found.

This sequence was found in an adult woman who had mild COVID-19 (a few samples of this study predate the infection). Cell type and time point are not known. Sequencing used PBMCs or a T cell subset sorted from them (not recorded which). The rearrangement joins TRBV28 to TRBJ2-7; maybe TRBD2 (7 bases). CDR3 sequence: CASKGGRQAYEQYF. The CDR3 coding sequence is TGTGCCAGCAAGGGAGGGAGACAGGCCTACGAGCAGTACTTC.